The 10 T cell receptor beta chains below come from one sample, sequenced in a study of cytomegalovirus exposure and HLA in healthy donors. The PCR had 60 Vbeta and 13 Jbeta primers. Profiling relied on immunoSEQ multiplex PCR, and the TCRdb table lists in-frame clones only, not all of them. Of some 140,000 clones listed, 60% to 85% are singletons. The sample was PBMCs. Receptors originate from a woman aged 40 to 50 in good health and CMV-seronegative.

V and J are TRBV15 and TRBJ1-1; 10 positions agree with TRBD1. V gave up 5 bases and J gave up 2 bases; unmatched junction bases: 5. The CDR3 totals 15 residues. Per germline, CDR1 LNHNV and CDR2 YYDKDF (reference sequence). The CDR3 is CATSPRTGGNTEAFF. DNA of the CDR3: TGTGCCACCAGCCCCCGGACAGGGGGAAACACTGAAGCTTTCTTT.

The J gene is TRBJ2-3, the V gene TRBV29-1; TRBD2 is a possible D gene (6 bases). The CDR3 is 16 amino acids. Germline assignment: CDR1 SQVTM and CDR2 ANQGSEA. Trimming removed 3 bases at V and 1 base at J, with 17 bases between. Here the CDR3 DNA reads TGCAGCGTTGATCCGGGGGATAGTTCGGGCACAGATACGCAGTATTTT. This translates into CSVDPGDSSGTDTQYF.

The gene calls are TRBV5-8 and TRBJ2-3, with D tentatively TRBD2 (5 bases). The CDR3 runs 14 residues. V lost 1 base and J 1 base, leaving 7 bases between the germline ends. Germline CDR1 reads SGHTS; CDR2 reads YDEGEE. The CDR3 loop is CASSLYGGTDTQYF. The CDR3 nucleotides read TGTGCCAGCAGCTTGTACGGGGGCACAGATACGCAGTATTTT. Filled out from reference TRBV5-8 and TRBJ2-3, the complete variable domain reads EAGVTQSPTHLIKTRGQQATLRCSPISGHTSVYWYQQALGLGLQFLLWYDEGEERNRGNFPPRFSGRQFPNYSSELNVNALELEDSALYLCASSLYGGTDTQYFGPGTRLTVL.

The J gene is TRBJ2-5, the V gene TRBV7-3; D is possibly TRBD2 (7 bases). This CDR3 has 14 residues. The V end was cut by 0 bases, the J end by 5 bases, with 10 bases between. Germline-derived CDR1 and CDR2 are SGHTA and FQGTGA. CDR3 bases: TGTGCCAGCAGCTTAACGGGGGGGCTGGAGACCCAGTACTTC. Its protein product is CASSLTGGLETQYF.

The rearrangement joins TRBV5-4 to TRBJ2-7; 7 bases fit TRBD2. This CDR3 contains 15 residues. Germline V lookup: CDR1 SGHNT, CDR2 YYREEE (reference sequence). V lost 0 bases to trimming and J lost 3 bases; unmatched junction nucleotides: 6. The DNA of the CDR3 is TGTGCCAGCAGCTTGGTTGGGACTACTAACTACGAGCAGTACTTC. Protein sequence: CASSLVGTTNYEQYF.

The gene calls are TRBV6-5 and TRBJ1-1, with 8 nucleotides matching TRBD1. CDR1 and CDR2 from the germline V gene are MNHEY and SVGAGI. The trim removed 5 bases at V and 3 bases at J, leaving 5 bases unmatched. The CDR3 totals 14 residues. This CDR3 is CASSRQGIHTEAFF. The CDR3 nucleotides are TGTGCCAGCAGTCGACAGGGGATCCACACTGAAGCTTTCTTT.

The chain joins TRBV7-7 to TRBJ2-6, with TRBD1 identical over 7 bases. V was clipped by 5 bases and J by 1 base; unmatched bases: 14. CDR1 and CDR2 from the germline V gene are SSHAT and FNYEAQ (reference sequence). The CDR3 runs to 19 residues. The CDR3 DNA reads TGTGCCAGCAGCCCGGGACAGTTAAGATCGGGATCTGGGGCCAACGTCCTGACTTTC. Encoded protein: CASSPGQLRSGSGANVLTF.

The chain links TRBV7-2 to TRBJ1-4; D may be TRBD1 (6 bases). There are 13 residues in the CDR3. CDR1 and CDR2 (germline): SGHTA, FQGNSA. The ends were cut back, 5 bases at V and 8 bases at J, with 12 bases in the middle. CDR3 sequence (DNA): TGTGCCAGCAGCCCAACGGGGGGCGAAAAACTGTTTTTT. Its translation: CASSPTGGEKLFF.

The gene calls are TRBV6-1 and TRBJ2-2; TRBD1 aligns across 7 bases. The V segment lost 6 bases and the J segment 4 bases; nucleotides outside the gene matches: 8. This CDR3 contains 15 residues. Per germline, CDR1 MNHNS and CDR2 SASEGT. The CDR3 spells CASSPGQASTGELFF. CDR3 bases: TGTGCCAGCAGCCCCGGACAGGCCTCCACCGGGGAGCTGTTTTTT.

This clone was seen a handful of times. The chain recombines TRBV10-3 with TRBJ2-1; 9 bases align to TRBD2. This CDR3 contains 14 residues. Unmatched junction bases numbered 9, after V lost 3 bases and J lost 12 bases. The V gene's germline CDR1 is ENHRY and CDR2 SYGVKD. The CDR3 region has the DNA TGTGCCATCAGTGATCCAGCGGGGGGCCTTGGGCAGTTCTTC. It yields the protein CAISDPAGGLGQFF.